The rows below give T cell receptor beta chains drawn from one sample of a study of T cell responses to AZD1222 COVID-19 vaccine. Profiled with immunoSEQ multiplex PCR; TCRdb holds only in-frame clones, not every one. The profile covers 70,000 to 100,000 clones, with 80% to 90% appearing a single time and roughly 3.2% taken by the ten largest. Material: peripheral blood, obtained 28 days after the second AZD1222 dose. These receptor sequences come from an adult who received the AZD1222 COVID-19 vaccine. The CDR3 runs from the conserved cysteine through the conserved F or W. Fields, in order: V gene, clone size, D gene, J gene, CDR3 protein, CDR3 DNA. D genes are given only for firm matches. Expanded clones are given a class, and other clones once, few, many or no size at all.

v_gene: TRBV11-3; abundance: .; d_gene: TRBD1; j_gene: TRBJ2-2; CDR3aa: CASSLRTGNTGELFF; CDR3nt: TGTGCCAGCAGCTTGAGGACAGGGAACACCGGGGAGCTGTTTTTT
v_gene: TRBV6-5; abundance: .; d_gene: .; j_gene: TRBJ1-2; CDR3aa: CASSGSGPYGYTF; CDR3nt: TGTGCCAGCAGCGGCTCAGGGCCCTATGGCTACACCTTC
v_gene: TRBV7-9; abundance: .; d_gene: .; j_gene: TRBJ1-5; CDR3aa: CASSSRAGNQPQHF; CDR3nt: TGTGCCAGCAGCTCCAGGGCTGGCAATCAGCCCCAGCATTTT
v_gene: TRBV10-3; abundance: .; d_gene: .; j_gene: TRBJ2-6; CDR3aa: CAISESEGANVLTF; CDR3nt: TGTGCCATCAGTGAGTCGGAAGGGGCCAACGTCCTGACTTTC
v_gene: TRBV14; abundance: .; d_gene: .; j_gene: TRBJ1-6; CDR3aa: CASSQGQIIYNSPLHF; CDR3nt: TGTGCCAGCAGCCAAGGACAGATTATTTATAATTCACCCCTCCACTTT
v_gene: TRBV7-2; abundance: .; d_gene: .; j_gene: TRBJ1-2; CDR3aa: CASSTGAGDYGYTF; CDR3nt: TGTGCCAGCAGCACGGGGGCAGGGGACTATGGCTACACCTTC
v_gene: TRBV28; abundance: .; d_gene: .; j_gene: TRBJ2-2; CDR3aa: CASSQTLLASGELFF; CDR3nt: TGTGCCAGCAGCCAGACCTTGTTAGCGTCCGGGGAGCTGTTTTTT
v_gene: TRBV28; abundance: .; d_gene: TRBD1; j_gene: TRBJ1-5; CDR3aa: CASSLRDRVGLQPQHF; CDR3nt: TGTGCCAGCAGTTTAAGGGACAGGGTAGGACTACAGCCCCAGCATTTT
v_gene: TRBV7-8; abundance: .; d_gene: .; j_gene: TRBJ1-2; CDR3aa: CASSLLRGADGYTF; CDR3nt: TGTGCCAGCAGCTTATTGAGGGGCGCCGATGGCTACACCTTC
v_gene: TRBV18; abundance: .; d_gene: .; j_gene: TRBJ1-6; CDR3aa: CASSPISPGATNSPLHF; CDR3nt: TGTGCCAGCTCACCGATTAGCCCGGGGGCGACTAATTCACCCCTCCACTTT
v_gene: TRBV11-3; abundance: .; d_gene: .; j_gene: TRBJ1-1; CDR3aa: CASSLVRGSEAFF; CDR3nt: TGTGCCAGCAGCTTAGTTAGGGGTTCTGAAGCTTTCTTT
v_gene: TRBV6-5; abundance: .; d_gene: .; j_gene: TRBJ1-2; CDR3aa: CASTPGGYGYTF; CDR3nt: TGTGCCAGCACCCCTGGGGGCTATGGCTACACCTTC
v_gene: TRBV15; abundance: once; d_gene: TRBD2; j_gene: TRBJ2-1; CDR3aa: CATSTLAGVRDEQFF; CDR3nt: TGTGCCACCAGCACCCTAGCGGGAGTCAGGGATGAGCAGTTCTTC
v_gene: TRBV27; abundance: .; d_gene: .; j_gene: TRBJ2-7; CDR3aa: CASSWGHRNEQYF; CDR3nt: TGTGCCAGTAGTTGGGGTCATCGGAACGAGCAGTACTTC
v_gene: TRBV28; abundance: .; d_gene: .; j_gene: TRBJ1-1; CDR3aa: CASNPLLHKNTEAFF; CDR3nt: TGTGCCAGCAACCCTCTCCTCCACAAGAACACTGAAGCTTTCTTT
v_gene: TRBV7-6; abundance: once; d_gene: .; j_gene: TRBJ1-3; CDR3aa: CASSLAAAGAGNTIYF; CDR3nt: TGTGCCAGCAGCTTAGCGGCGGCAGGTGCTGGAAACACCATATATTTT
v_gene: TRBV11-3; abundance: .; d_gene: .; j_gene: TRBJ2-3; CDR3aa: CASSIGPRNTQYF; CDR3nt: TGTGCCAGCAGCATCGGACCCCGCAATACGCAGTATTTT
v_gene: TRBV5-4; abundance: .; d_gene: .; j_gene: TRBJ2-2; CDR3aa: CASSSDSDTGELFF; CDR3nt: TGTGCCAGCAGCTCGGACAGCGACACCGGGGAGCTGTTTTTT
v_gene: TRBV6-6; abundance: .; d_gene: .; j_gene: TRBJ1-3; CDR3aa: CASSSTGSSGNTIYF; CDR3nt: TGTGCCAGCAGTTCCACGGGGAGCTCTGGAAACACCATATATTTT
v_gene: TRBV5-8; abundance: once; d_gene: .; j_gene: TRBJ2-3; CDR3aa: CASSVGQPGPDTQYF; CDR3nt: TGTGCCAGCAGCGTCGGACAGCCCGGGCCAGATACGCAGTATTTT
v_gene: TRBV5-4; abundance: .; d_gene: .; j_gene: TRBJ1-5; CDR3aa: CASSLDNQPQHF; CDR3nt: TGTGCCAGCAGCCTCGACAATCAGCCCCAGCATTTT
v_gene: TRBV10-3; abundance: .; d_gene: TRBD1; j_gene: TRBJ2-1; CDR3aa: CATGTGGDNEQFF; CDR3nt: TGTGCCACCGGGACAGGGGGGGACAATGAGCAGTTCTTC
v_gene: TRBV19; abundance: .; d_gene: .; j_gene: TRBJ2-5; CDR3aa: CASSPAHRRGETQYF; CDR3nt: TGTGCCAGTAGTCCGGCACACAGGCGGGGAGAGACCCAGTACTTC
v_gene: TRBV6-5; abundance: .; d_gene: TRBD1; j_gene: TRBJ1-6; CDR3aa: CASSYSGQGMGSPLHF; CDR3nt: TGTGCCAGCAGTTACTCTGGACAGGGGATGGGTTCACCCCTCCACTTT
v_gene: TRBV9; abundance: .; d_gene: .; j_gene: TRBJ1-3; CDR3aa: CASSPPTGNTIYF; CDR3nt: TGTGCCAGCAGCCCCCCTACTGGAAACACCATATATTTT
v_gene: TRBV4-2; abundance: once; d_gene: .; j_gene: TRBJ2-3; CDR3aa: CASSQEGRDGTDTQYF; CDR3nt: TGTGCCAGCAGCCAAGAGGGCAGGGACGGGACAGATACGCAGTATTTT
v_gene: TRBV7-3; abundance: .; d_gene: .; j_gene: TRBJ1-3; CDR3aa: CASSATRGHTIYF; CDR3nt: TGTGCCAGCAGCGCGACAAGGGGACACACCATATATTTT
v_gene: TRBV25-1; abundance: .; d_gene: TRBD1; j_gene: TRBJ1-5; CDR3aa: CASSGGTGGDQPQHF; CDR3nt: TGTGCCAGCAGTGGTGGGACAGGGGGCGATCAGCCCCAGCATTTT